The rows below give T cell receptor beta chains drawn from one sample of a study of T cells in Graves' hyperthyroidism and ophthalmopathy. TCRdb passed the multiplex PCR reads through MiXCR, listing each CDR3 protein once. The sample consists of some 200,000 distinct CDR3 sequences, 17% of them appearing once. The sample taken for sequencing was blood. Every receptor here comes from a man aged 45 to 65 with Graves' hyperthyroidism. The CDR3 runs from the conserved cysteine through the conserved F or W. The order of the fields is clone size, J gene, V gene, D gene, CDR3 protein, CDR3 DNA. A D gene is named only where the DNA matches it firmly. Only part of the rows carry a size: once, few, many, or a class if the clone is expanded.

>.|TRBJ2-1|TRBV7-3|TRBD2
CASSIAGATYNEQFF
TGTGCCAGCAGCATAGCGGGAGCGACCTACAATGAGCAGTTCTTC
>.|TRBJ1-1|TRBV5-5|.
CASSLDWNTEAFF
TGTGCCAGCAGCTTGGACTGGAACACTGAAGCTTTCTTT
>many|TRBJ2-4|TRBV20-1|.
CSARDTVNWGNIQYF
TGCAGTGCTAGAGACACGGTGAACTGGGGAAACATTCAGTACTTC
>.|TRBJ1-3|TRBV10-3|TRBD1
CAIRKQGALGNTIYF
TGTGCCATCAGAAAACAGGGGGCGCTTGGAAACACCATATATTTT
>.|TRBJ2-4|TRBV19|TRBD1
CASSNMGTVVQYF
TGTGCCAGTAGTAACATGGGGACAGTCGTTCAGTACTTC
>.|TRBJ2-6|TRBV2|.
CASDRQALSGANVLTF
TGTGCCAGCGACCGACAGGCGCTCTCTGGGGCCAACGTCCTGACTTTC
>many|TRBJ2-7|TRBV28|TRBD1
CASIPRPGQGPPEQYF
TGTGCCAGCATTCCAAGACCGGGACAGGGTCCCCCCGAGCAGTACTTC
>many|TRBJ2-5|TRBV28|TRBD1
CASSADRDGQETQYF
TGTGCCAGCAGTGCGGACAGGGATGGGCAAGAGACCCAGTACTTC
>few|TRBJ2-1|TRBV7-2|.
CASSLGVWFDNEQFF
TGTGCCAGCAGCTTAGGTGTCTGGTTTGACAATGAGCAGTTCTTC
>many|TRBJ1-2|TRBV4-1|.
CASSQVQGAGYTF
TGCGCCAGCAGCCAAGTACAGGGTGCTGGCTACACCTTC
>many|TRBJ2-3|TRBV6-1|.
CASSRGGTLSTDTQYF
TGTGCCAGCAGTCGCGGAGGGACGCTCTCCACAGATACGCAGTATTTT
>.|TRBJ1-1|TRBV7-2|.
CASSFGISNTEAFF
TGTGCCAGCAGCTTCGGTATCTCGAACACTGAAGCTTTCTTT
>.|TRBJ2-1|TRBV20-1|TRBD2
CSASLAGGWGNEQFF
TGCAGTGCTTCCTTAGCGGGAGGGTGGGGAAATGAGCAGTTCTTC
>.|TRBJ2-1|TRBV28|TRBD2
CAGSLSREGYNEQFF
TGTGCCGGCAGTTTGTCGCGGGAGGGATACAATGAGCAGTTCTTT
>.|TRBJ2-4|TRBV7-9|.
CATGQGEENIQYF
TGTGCCACCGGACAAGGGGAGGAAAACATTCAGTACTTC
>.|TRBJ2-1|TRBV5-4|TRBD2
CASSFGLAGPREQFF
TGTGCCAGCAGCTTTGGACTAGCGGGACCTCGGGAGCAGTTCTTC
>few|TRBJ1-2|TRBV7-9|.
CASSSINGQLSNYGYTF
TGTGCCAGCAGCTCGATAAATGGACAGCTTTCTAACTATGGCTACACCTTC
>.|TRBJ2-3|TRBV9|.
CASSVDLADTQYF
TGTGCCAGCAGCGTAGATCTCGCAGATACGCAGTATTTT
>.|TRBJ1-1|TRBV27|.
CASSLGPMSEGTEAFF
TGTGCCAGCAGTTTAGGGCCCATGTCTGAGGGGACTGAAGCTTTCTTT
>many|TRBJ2-7|TRBV5-1|.
CASKGEYEQYF
TGCGCCAGCAAGGGGGAATACGAGCAGTACTTC
>many|TRBJ2-7|TRBV25-1|TRBD2
CASSGAGEDGSPYEQYF
TGTGCCAGCAGCGGAGCGGGAGAGGATGGCTCCCCCTACGAGCAGTACTTC
>few|TRBJ2-7|TRBV6-4|TRBD1
CAIPGQQYEQYF
TGTGCCATCCCGGGACAGCAATACGAGCAGTACTTC
>few|TRBJ1-1|TRBV6-2/TRBV6-3|.
CASSRLGLDLVLKAFF
TGTGCCAGCAGCCGTCTGGGGCTGGACTTGGTGCTCAAAGCTTTCTTT
>.|TRBJ2-5|TRBV4-1|.
CASSEGGRETQYF
TGCGCCAGCAGCGAAGGGGGGAGGGAGACCCAGTACTTC
>many|TRBJ2-2|TRBV30|TRBD2
CAWSVLAGDHTGELFF
TGTGCCTGGAGTGTACTAGCGGGAGATCACACCGGGGAGCTGTTTTTT
>many|TRBJ2-2|TRBV24-1|.
CATSDKAGLNTGELFF
TGTGCCACCAGTGACAAAGCGGGCCTCAACACCGGGGAGCTGTTTTTT
>.|TRBJ2-7|TRBV4-1|TRBD2
CASSLVAGVYEQYF
TGCGCCAGCAGCCTAGTAGCGGGAGTCTACGAGCAGTACTTC
>many|TRBJ2-7|TRBV28|.
CASSLDRFYEQYF
TGTGCCAGCAGTCTGGACAGATTCTACGAGCAGTACTTC
>few|TRBJ2-1|TRBV7-9|.
CASSLTWGNEQFF
TGTGCCAGCAGCTTGACCTGGGGGAATGAGCAGTTCTTC
>.|TRBJ1-2|TRBV28|.
CASSLLRDQRGYTF
TGTGCCAGCAGTTTATTAAGAGATCAGCGGGGCTACACCTTC
>many|TRBJ2-1|TRBV27|.
CASTFSPYNEQFF
TGTGCCAGCACCTTTTCTCCCTACAATGAGCAGTTCTTC
>many|TRBJ2-7|TRBV12-3/TRBV12-4|TRBD2
CASSLAGGPHEQYF
TGTGCCAGCAGTTTAGCGGGAGGGCCCCACGAGCAGTACTTC
>many|TRBJ2-6|TRBV6-5|.
CASSYQESGANVLTF
TGTGCCAGCAGTTACCAAGAATCCGGGGCCAACGTCCTGACTTTC
>.|TRBJ1-2|TRBV7-2|TRBD1
CASSPSRDRGWGGYTF
TGTGCCAGCAGCCCTAGTCGGGACAGGGGATGGGGTGGCTACACCTTC
>many|TRBJ2-2|TRBV27|.
CASSLGRADTGELFF
TGTGCCAGCAGTTTAGGCAGAGCGGACACCGGGGAGCTGTTTTTT
>.|TRBJ2-7|TRBV18|TRBD1
CASSPPGTGYEQYF
TGTGCCAGCTCACCGCCCGGGACAGGGTACGAGCAGTACTTC
>many|TRBJ2-2|TRBV5-1|.
CASSLRIGGNGELFF
TGCGCCAGCAGCTTGAGAATTGGAGGGAACGGGGAGCTGTTTTTT
>.|TRBJ2-1|TRBV11-3|.
CASSRPGALYYNEQFF
TGTGCCAGCAGCCGACCGGGAGCATTATACTACAATGAGCAGTTCTTC
>many|TRBJ1-6|TRBV28|.
CASSTQDGAPLHF
TGTGCCAGCAGTACTCAGGACGGGGCACCCCTCCACTTT
>many|TRBJ2-2|TRBV7-8|TRBD2
CASRPAGANTGELFF
TGTGCCAGCAGACCAGCGGGAGCGAACACCGGGGAGCTGTTTTTT
>few|TRBJ2-7|TRBV12-3/TRBV12-4|.
CASSLATGTPYEQYF
TGTGCCAGCAGTTTAGCGACCGGGACGCCCTACGAGCAGTACTTC
>.|TRBJ1-1|TRBV27|TRBD1
CASSPFRTGDTEAFF
TGTGCCAGCAGTCCATTCAGGACAGGGGACACTGAAGCTTTCTTT
>few|TRBJ2-3|TRBV24-1|TRBD1
CATSDLRDQGATDTQYF
TGTGCCACCAGTGATTTAAGGGACCAGGGGGCGACAGATACGCAGTATTTT
>many|TRBJ1-2|TRBV7-8|.
CASSLDVHSYNYGYTF
TGTGCCAGCAGCTTAGACGTTCACAGCTATAACTATGGCTACACCTTC
>once|TRBJ2-7|TRBV6-2/TRBV6-3|.
CASSYSIGQTKLEQYF
TGTGCCAGCAGTTACTCGATAGGACAGACAAAATTGGAGCAGTACTTC
>few|TRBJ2-3|TRBV20-1|TRBD2
CSAGLAGEDTQYF
TGCAGTGCAGGATTAGCGGGGGAAGATACGCAGTATTTT
>.|TRBJ1-1|TRBV5-4|TRBD1
CASSATGENTEAFF
TGTGCCAGCAGCGCGACAGGGGAGAACACTGAAGCTTTCTTT
>.|TRBJ2-7|TRBV7-9|TRBD2
CASSGGGVGYEQYF
TGTGCCAGCAGCGGGGGGGGGGTTGGGTACGAGCAGTACTTC
>many|TRBJ2-7|TRBV11-3|.
CASSLEGDWAYEQYF
TGTGCCAGCAGCTTAGAAGGGGACTGGGCCTACGAGCAGTACTTC
>many|TRBJ2-1|TRBV7-2|.
CASRLANEQFF
TGTGCCAGCAGACTAGCCAATGAGCAGTTCTTC